The text below deals with one TCR beta chain. Methods used by the authors: Estimates of nucleated cell counts were drawn from the amplification of reference gene primers. Only in-frame clones appear in the TCRdb table, and some are missing; sequencing was by immunoSEQ multiplex PCR. V and J calls and clone size are as listed in that table; D and trimming were resolved from the DNA. The table lists some 170,000 clones, around 84% of them singletons. These data come from a study of blood T cell repertoires in COVID-19. Study overall: Samples representing acute and convalescent COVID-19 were sourced from the United States, Italy and Spain. PBMCs, B-cell-depleted T cells, or T cells were the source of the cDNA or gDNA that made up the material.

The V and J ends lost 1 base and 0 bases, in that order; junction bases with no gene match: 6. Germline V gene sequence: CDR1 SEHNR, CDR2 FQNEAQ (reference sequence). CDR3 length: 17 residues. Sample: peripheral blood. The TCR was taken from a woman of 80 years or more with acute or convalescent COVID-19. The chain is built from TRBV7-9 and TRBJ1-3; 7 bases align to TRBD1. The CDR3 region is CASSLGAGGFSGNTIYF. CDR3 DNA sequence: TGTGCCAGCAGCTTAGGCGCAGGGGGTTTCTCTGGAAACACCATATATTTT. Drawing the rest from reference TRBV7-9 and TRBJ1-3, the complete variable domain is DTGVSQNPRHKITKRGQNVTFRCDPISEHNRLYWYRQTLGQGPEFLTYFQNEAQLEKSRLLSDRFSAERPKGSFSTLEIQRTEQGDSAMYLCASSLGAGGFSGNTIYFGEGSWLTVV.